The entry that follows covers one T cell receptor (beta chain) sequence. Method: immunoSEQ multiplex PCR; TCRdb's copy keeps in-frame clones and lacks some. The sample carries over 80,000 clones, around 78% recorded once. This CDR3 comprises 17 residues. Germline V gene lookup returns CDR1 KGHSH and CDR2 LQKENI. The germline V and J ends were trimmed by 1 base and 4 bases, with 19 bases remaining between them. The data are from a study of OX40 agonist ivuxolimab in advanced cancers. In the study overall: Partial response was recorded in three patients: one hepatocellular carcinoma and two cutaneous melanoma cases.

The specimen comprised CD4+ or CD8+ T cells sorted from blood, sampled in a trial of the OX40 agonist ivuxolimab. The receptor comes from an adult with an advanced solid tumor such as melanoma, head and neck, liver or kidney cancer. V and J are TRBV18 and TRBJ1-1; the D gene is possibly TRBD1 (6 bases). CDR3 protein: CASSPRTGTNKGTEAFF. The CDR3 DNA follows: TGTGCCAGCTCACCACGTACCGGGACAAATAAGGGCACTGAAGCTTTCTTT.